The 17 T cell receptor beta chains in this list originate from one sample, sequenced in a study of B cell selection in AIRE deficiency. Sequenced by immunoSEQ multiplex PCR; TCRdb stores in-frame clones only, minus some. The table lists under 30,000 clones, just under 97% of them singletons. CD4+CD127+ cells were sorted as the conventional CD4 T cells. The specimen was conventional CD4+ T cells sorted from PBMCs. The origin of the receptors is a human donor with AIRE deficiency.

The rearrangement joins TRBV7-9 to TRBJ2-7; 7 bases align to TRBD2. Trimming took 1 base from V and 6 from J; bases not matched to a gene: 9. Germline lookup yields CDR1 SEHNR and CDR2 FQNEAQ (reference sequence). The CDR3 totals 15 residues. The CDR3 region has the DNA TGTGCCAGCAGCTTAGGGGGGGACGGGGGGACCGAGCAGTACTTC. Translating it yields CASSLGGDGGTEQYF.

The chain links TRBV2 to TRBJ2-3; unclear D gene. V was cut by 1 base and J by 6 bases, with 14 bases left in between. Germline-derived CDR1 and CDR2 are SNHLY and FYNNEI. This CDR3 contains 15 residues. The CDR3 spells CASSEVSVVTDTQYF. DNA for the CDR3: TGTGCCAGCAGTGAAGTCAGCGTGGTGACTGATACGCAGTATTTT.

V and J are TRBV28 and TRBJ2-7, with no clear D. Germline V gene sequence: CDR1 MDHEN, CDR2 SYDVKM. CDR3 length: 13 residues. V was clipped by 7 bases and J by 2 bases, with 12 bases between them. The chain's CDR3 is CASNTEAPYEQYF. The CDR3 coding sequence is TGTGCCAGCAACACAGAAGCCCCCTACGAGCAGTACTTC.

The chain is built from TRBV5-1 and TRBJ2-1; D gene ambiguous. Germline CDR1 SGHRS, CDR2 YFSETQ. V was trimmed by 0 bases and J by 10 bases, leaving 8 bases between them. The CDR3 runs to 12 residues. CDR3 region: CASSLVRNEQFF. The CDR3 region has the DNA TGCGCCAGCAGCTTGGTTCGGAACGAGCAGTTCTTC.

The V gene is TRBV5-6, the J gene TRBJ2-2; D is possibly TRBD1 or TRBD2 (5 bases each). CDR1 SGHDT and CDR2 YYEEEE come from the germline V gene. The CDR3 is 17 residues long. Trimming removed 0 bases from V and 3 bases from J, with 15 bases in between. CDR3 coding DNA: TGTGCCAGCAGCTTGGACTCGGGGCAGTTTTACACCGGGGAGCTGTTTTTT. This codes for CASSLDSGQFYTGELFF. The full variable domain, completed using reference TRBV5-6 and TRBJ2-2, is DAGVTQSPTHLIKTRGQQVTLRCSPKSGHDTVSWYQQALGQGPQFIFQYYEEEERQRGNFPDRFSGHQFPNYSSELNVNALLLGDSALYLCASSLDSGQFYTGELFFGEGSRLTVL.

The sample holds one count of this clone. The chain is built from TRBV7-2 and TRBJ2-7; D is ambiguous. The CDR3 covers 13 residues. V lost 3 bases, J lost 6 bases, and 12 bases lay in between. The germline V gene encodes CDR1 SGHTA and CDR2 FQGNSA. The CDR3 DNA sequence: TGTGCCAGCAGCTTTAGGTCCGGCGGCGAGCAGTACTTC. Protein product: CASSFRSGGEQYF.

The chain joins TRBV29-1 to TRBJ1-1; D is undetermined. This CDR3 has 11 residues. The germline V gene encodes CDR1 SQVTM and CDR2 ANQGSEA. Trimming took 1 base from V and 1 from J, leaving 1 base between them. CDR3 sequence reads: CSVEGNTEAFF. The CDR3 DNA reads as TGCAGCGTTGAAGGGAACACTGAAGCTTTCTTT.

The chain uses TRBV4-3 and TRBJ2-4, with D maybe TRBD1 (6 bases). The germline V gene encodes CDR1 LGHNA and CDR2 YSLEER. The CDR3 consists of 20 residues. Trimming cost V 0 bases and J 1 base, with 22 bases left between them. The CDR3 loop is CASSQDSHRANSLAKNIQYF. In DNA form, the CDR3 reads TGCGCCAGCAGCCAAGATTCGCACAGGGCTAACTCCCTCGCCAAAAACATTCAGTACTTC.

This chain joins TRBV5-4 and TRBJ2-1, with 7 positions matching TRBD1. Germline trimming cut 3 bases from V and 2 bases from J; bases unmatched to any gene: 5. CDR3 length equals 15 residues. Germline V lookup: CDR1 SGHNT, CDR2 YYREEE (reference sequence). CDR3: CASSSGQATYNEQFF. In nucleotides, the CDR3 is TGTGCCAGCAGCTCCGGACAGGCCACCTACAATGAGCAGTTCTTC.

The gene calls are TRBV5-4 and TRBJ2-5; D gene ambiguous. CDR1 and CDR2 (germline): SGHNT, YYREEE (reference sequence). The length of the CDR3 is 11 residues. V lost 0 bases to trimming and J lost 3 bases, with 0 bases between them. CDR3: CASSLEETQYF. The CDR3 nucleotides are TGTGCCAGCAGCTTGGAAGAGACCCAGTACTTC.

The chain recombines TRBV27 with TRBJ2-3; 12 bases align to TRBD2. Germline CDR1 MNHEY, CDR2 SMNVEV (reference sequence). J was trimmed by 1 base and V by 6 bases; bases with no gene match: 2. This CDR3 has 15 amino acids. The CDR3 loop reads CASRSSGRGTDTQYF. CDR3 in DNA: TGTGCCAGCAGATCTAGCGGGAGGGGCACAGATACGCAGTATTTT.

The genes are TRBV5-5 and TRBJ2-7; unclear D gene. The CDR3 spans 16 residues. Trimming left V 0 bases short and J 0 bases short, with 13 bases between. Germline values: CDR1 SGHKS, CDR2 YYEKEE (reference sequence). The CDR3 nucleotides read TGTGCCAGCAGCTTGGTCCCCAGGTCAGCCTCCTACGAGCAGTACTTC. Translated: CASSLVPRSASYEQYF. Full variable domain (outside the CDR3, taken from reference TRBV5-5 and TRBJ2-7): DAGVTQSPTHLIKTRGQQVTLRCSPISGHKSVSWYQQVLGQGPQFIFQYYEKEERGRGNFPDRFSARQFPNYSSELNVNALLLGDSALYLCASSLVPRSASYEQYFGPGTRLTVT.

The CDR3 DNA is TGTGCCAGTAGTATATTCGGAGGGGCTGGAAACACCATATATTTT. Translated, it gives CASSIFGGAGNTIYF. This rearrangement joins TRBV19 to TRBJ1-3, with D possibly matching TRBD1 (5 bases). The length of the CDR3 is 15 residues. V was shortened by 2 bases and J by 2 bases, with 10 bases between the two germline ends. Germline V gene data show CDR1 as LNHDA and CDR2 as SQIVND (reference sequence). Using reference TRBV19 and TRBJ1-3 for the parts outside the CDR3, the full variable domain is DGGITQSPKYLFRKEGQNVTLSCEQNLNHDAMYWYRQDPGQGLRLIYYSQIVNDFQKGDIAEGYSVSREKKESFPLTVTSAQKNPTAFYLCASSIFGGAGNTIYFGEGSWLTVV.

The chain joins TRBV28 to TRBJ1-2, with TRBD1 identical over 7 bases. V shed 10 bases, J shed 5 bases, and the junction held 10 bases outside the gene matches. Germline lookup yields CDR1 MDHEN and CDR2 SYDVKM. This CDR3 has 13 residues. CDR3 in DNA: TGTGCCACCGAACCCGACAGGGAGTATGGCTACACCTTC. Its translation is CATEPDREYGYTF.

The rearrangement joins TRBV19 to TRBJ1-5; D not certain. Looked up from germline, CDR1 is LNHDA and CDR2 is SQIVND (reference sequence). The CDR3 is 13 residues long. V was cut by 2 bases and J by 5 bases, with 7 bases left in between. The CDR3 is CASSIMADQPQHF. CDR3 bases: TGTGCCAGTAGTATAATGGCTGATCAGCCCCAGCATTTT. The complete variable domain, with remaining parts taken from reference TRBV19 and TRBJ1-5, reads DGGITQSPKYLFRKEGQNVTLSCEQNLNHDAMYWYRQDPGQGLRLIYYSQIVNDFQKGDIAEGYSVSREKKESFPLTVTSAQKNPTAFYLCASSIMADQPQHFGDGTRLSIL.

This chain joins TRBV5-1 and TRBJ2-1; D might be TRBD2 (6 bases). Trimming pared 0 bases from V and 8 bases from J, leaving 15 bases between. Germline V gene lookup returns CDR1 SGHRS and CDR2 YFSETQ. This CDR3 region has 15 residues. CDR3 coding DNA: TGCGCCAGCAGCTTGGGTCCGGGAGTGGTGGATGAGCAGTTCTTC. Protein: CASSLGPGVVDEQFF.

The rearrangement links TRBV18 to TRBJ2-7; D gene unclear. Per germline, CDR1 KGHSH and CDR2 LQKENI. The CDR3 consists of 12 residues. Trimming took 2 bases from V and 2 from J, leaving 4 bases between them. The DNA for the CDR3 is TGTGCCAGCTCACCAGACGCCTACGAGCAGTACTTC. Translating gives CASSPDAYEQYF. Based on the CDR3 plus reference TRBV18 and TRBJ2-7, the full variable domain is NAGVMQNPRHLVRRRGQEARLRCSPMKGHSHVYWYRQLPEEGLKFMVYLQKENIIDESGMPKERFSAEFPKEGPSILRIQQVVRGDSAAYFCASSPDAYEQYFGPGTRLTVT.